What follows describes a single TCR beta chain. This receptor's antigen is unknown. No base qualities exist here, and no much larger clone lies one base off it. These data originate in a study of blood T cell repertoires in COVID-19 (dated by TCRdb to 2020 to 2021). Looking at the study overall: Samples from collaborators originated in the United States, Italy and Spain and spanned both the acute and convalescent phases of COVID-19. The repertoires were released in a freely available public database meant as a resource for research on the immune response to SARS-CoV-2. The material from the prospective study consisted of cDNA or gDNA derived from T cells, B-cell-depleted T cells, or PBMCs. The samples were drawn from two sources: the first 160 participants of the ongoing ImmuneRACE study, and 1,000 to 1,500 subjects contributed by 6 global collaborators. Deeply sampled blood TCRbeta repertoires from subjects exposed to, actively infected with, or recovered from COVID-19 were included in the dataset. Sample metadata almost always included a de-identified subject ID, COVID-19 status, age in years and sex. Where HLA class I and class II types were available, the types were taken from metadata supplied by the sample provider, not from assay-based typing. The paper as a whole reports these results and caveats: The quantity of clinical and demographic metadata differed by source and by participant and was supplied without curation.

As encoded in the germline V gene, CDR1 is KGHSH while CDR2 is LQKENI. Deletion took 1 base off V and 5 bases off J, with a span of 6 bases between the germline ends. Including cysteine and phenylalanine, the CDR3 has 13 amino acids. Of all the DNA, just the CDR3 is kept, 39 bases in frame from base 1. TCRbeta CDR3 regions were amplified from genomic DNA by means of the immunoSEQ Assay, a bias-controlled multiplex PCR. Per the authors' processing: The number of nucleated cells in each sample was estimated from the amplification of reference gene primers within the assay. Sequence reads were collapsed and filtered to measure the absolute abundance of every unique TCRbeta CDR3 rearrangement. For each sample, productive Simpson clonality was calculated as the square root of Simpson's diversity index over productive rearrangements. TCRdb took over this immuneACCESS table, retaining in-frame rearrangements with V and J assigned. Such tables are incomplete; in checked studies, under half of the missing clones stem from an unresolved V gene, and the remainder is unexplained. The DNA was the basis for D and trimming; V, J and clone size are from that table. In this sample the table shows 55,000 to 75,000 clones, 85% to 90% of which occur a single time. The ten largest clones take up approximately 3.7% of the sample.

Collaborating institutions collected whole blood in K2EDTA tubes following their own protocols. For TCRbeta analysis, collaborators shipped samples as frozen whole blood, isolated PBMCs, or DNA extracted from either of those sample types. Sequencing used peripheral blood. This sequence originates from a man in his fifties or sixties with acute or convalescent COVID-19. The V and J segments used are TRBV18 and TRBJ1-5, with the identity of the D gene unclear. The nucleotides read TGTGCCAGCTCACCACAGGGAGATCAGCCCCAGCATTTT. This yields the protein CASSPQGDQPQHF.